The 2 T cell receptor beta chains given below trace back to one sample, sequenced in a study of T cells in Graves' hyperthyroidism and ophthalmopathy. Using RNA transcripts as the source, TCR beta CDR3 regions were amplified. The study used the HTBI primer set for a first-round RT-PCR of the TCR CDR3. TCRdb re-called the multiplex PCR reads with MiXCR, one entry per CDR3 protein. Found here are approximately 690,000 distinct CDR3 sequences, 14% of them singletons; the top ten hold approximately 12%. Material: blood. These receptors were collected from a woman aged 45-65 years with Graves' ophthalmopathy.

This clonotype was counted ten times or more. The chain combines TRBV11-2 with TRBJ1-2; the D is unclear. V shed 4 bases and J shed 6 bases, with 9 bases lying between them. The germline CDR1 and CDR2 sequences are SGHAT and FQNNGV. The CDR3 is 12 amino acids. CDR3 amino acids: CASSSETNGYTF. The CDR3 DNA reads TGTGCCAGCAGCTCGGAGACAAATGGCTACACCTTC.

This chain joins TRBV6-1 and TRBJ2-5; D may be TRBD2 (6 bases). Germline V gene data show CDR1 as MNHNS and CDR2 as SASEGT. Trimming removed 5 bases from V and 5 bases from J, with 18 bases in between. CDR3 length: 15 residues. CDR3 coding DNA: TGTGCCAGCAGTCTTGATAGTGGAGGGTGGGAGACCCAGTACTTC. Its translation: CASSLDSGGWETQYF.